The source of this TCR beta chain is a study of T-cell reconstitution after alpha-beta-depleted transplantation in children. This clonotype has at least ten counts. Germline assignment: CDR1 MNHEY and CDR2 SVGEGT. Trimming left V 6 bases short and J 3 bases short, with 14 bases between. The CDR3 extends over 14 amino acids. As it was prepared, the TCRbeta library received unique molecular identifiers. Via MiXCR, TCRdb re-called the PCR reads, giving one row per CDR3 protein. The sample has about 240,000 distinct CDR3 sequences; around 11% are singletons. The V and J genes are TRBV6-2 or TRBV6-3 and TRBJ1-1, with D tentatively TRBD1 (5 bases). The specimen comprised PBMCs from the stem cell graft donor, sampled from the stem cell graft. The sequence was obtained from a human donor who donated a stem cell graft to a child with acute lymphoblastic leukemia. CDR3 residues: CASSNPRGYTEAFF. CDR3 bases: TGTGCCAGCAGCAACCCAAGGGGCTACACTGAAGCTTTCTTT.